The 3 T cell receptor beta chains given below trace back to one sample, sequenced in a study of shared clonotypes between healthy human individuals. The table came from immunoSEQ multiplex PCR; TCRdb's copy has only in-frame clones and leaves some out. The profile covers about 2,500,000 clones, with about 92% appearing a single time and around 0.14% taken by the ten largest. The sequencing input was naive CD4+ T cells sorted from blood. This sample's subset: CD45RA+ positively selected. These receptors came from a man between 18 and 29 years old in good health.

The rearrangement links TRBV7-9 to TRBJ1-4, with D maybe TRBD1 (5 bases). The germline gives CDR1 SEHNR, CDR2 FQNEAQ (reference sequence). The CDR3 runs to 15 residues. V lost 6 bases, J lost 4 bases, and 15 bases lay in between. CDR3 protein: CASSPPGGVNEKLFF. The CDR3 bases are TGTGCCAGCAGTCCCCCGGGAGGGGTTAATGAAAAACTGTTTTTT.

As regards this clone: Within the sample, other DNA sequences also encode this same CDR3. The rearrangement uses TRBV5-1 and TRBJ1-1; D perhaps matches TRBD1 (6 bases). This CDR3 contains 12 residues. Per the germline V gene, CDR1 is SGHRS and CDR2 is YFSETQ. V lost 4 bases and J lost 5, with 9 bases in between. CDR3 in amino acids: CASSAQGTEAFF. The CDR3 DNA sequence: TGCGCCAGCAGCGCGCAGGGGACTGAAGCTTTCTTT. The entire variable domain, with the rest obtained from reference TRBV5-1 and TRBJ1-1, is as follows: KAGVTQTPRYLIKTRGQQVTLSCSPISGHRSVSWYQQTPGQGLQFLFEYFSETQRNKGNFPGRFSGRQFSNSRSEMNVSTLELGDSALYLCASSAQGTEAFFGQGTRLTVV.

The chain employs TRBV5-8 and TRBJ1-4; TRBD1 matches at 7 bases. The germline V gene encodes CDR1 SGHTS and CDR2 YDEGEE. The CDR3 sequence is 15 residues long. V lost 0 bases and J lost 7; bases outside the gene matches: 6. CDR3: CASSLDLTGSEKLFF. The CDR3 nucleotides read TGTGCCAGCAGCTTGGACTTGACAGGGTCTGAAAAACTGTTTTTT. Looking up the rest from reference TRBV5-8 and TRBJ1-4 gives the full variable domain: EAGVTQSPTHLIKTRGQQATLRCSPISGHTSVYWYQQALGLGLQFLLWYDEGEERNRGNFPPRFSGRQFPNYSSELNVNALELEDSALYLCASSLDLTGSEKLFFGSGTQLSVL.